These T cell receptor beta chains were read from a single sample in a study of T cell responses to AZD1222 COVID-19 vaccine. The protocol was immunoSEQ multiplex PCR, while the TCRdb copy is restricted to in-frame clones and leaves out a portion. The table has 150,000 or so clones, 90% to 95% seen once; the top ten hold around 0.99%. Sequencing was performed on peripheral blood, taken 28 days after the second AZD1222 dose. The receptors originated from an adult who received the AZD1222 COVID-19 vaccine. Both conserved end residues are part of each CDR3. Expanded clones get a size class; other rows say once, few or many, or leave the size out.

v_call,clone_size,cdr3_length,cdr3_aa
TRBV5-6,-,14,CASSLGQKVSPLHF
TRBV5-1,-,15,CASSLGAGTINEQFF
TRBV11-2,once,13,CASSSNLPGGYTF
TRBV4-1,-,14,CASSQELRTYEQYF
TRBV19,-,13,CASLDRGNQPQHF
TRBV27,-,14,CASKGQGATDTQYF
TRBV7-9,-,19,CASSQTRDSTSSGANVLTF
TRBV6-6,-,14,CASSLSLLQGEAFF
TRBV11-3,-,14,CASSLDSTNTEAFF
TRBV9,-,16,CASSGGRAVGRETQYF
TRBV4-1,-,17,CASSQEGASAPMGEQYF
TRBV21-1,-,15,CASSKVEGAKNIQYF
TRBV3-1/TRBV3-2,-,17,CASSPRPWEAKNYGYTF
TRBV4-1,-,18,CASSQDNRRGVFEETQYF
TRBV2,-,14,CATGRQGASNEQYF
TRBV9,-,14,CASSPGTGRNTIYF
TRBV7-9,-,14,CASSLGTGNLGYTF
TRBV7-9,-,13,CASSLVTSAEAFF
TRBV2,once,15,CASSTIRGTRNTIYF
TRBV11-2,few,14,CASSSGQNNSPLHF
TRBV5-1,-,16,CASSLMAHGSTGELFF
TRBV10-3,-,11,CAISELGTQYF
TRBV6-1,-,17,CASSEEGDYYSNQPQHF
TRBV9,-,16,CASSVGDTSSYNEQFF
TRBV7-9,-,13,CASSRTGNTEAFF
TRBV7-6,few,14,CASSTGYGNQPQHF
TRBV5-4,once,16,CASSLEGQIMNTEAFF
TRBV12-3/TRBV12-4,once,13,CASSRLLDSPLHF
TRBV7-9,once,15,CASSFIRGGAHEQFF
TRBV3-1/TRBV3-2,-,14,CASSQDETVYGYTF
TRBV5-8,-,18,CASSPWTGFGRTNEKLFF
TRBV7-6,-,16,CASSPPPSGGAYEQYF
TRBV18,-,16,CASSPRLRDGDYGYTF
TRBV19,once,16,CASSISHWDRHQPQHF
TRBV6-6,once,14,CASEAGGPSHEQYF
TRBV10-3,-,13,CAISLGTGYGYTF
TRBV4-1,-,16,CASSPLAGGLVGTQYF
TRBV27,-,17,CASSPPLTGDTTDTQYF
TRBV9,-,14,CASSAGTLGQPQHF
TRBV7-2,-,14,CASSLGTGYTEAFF